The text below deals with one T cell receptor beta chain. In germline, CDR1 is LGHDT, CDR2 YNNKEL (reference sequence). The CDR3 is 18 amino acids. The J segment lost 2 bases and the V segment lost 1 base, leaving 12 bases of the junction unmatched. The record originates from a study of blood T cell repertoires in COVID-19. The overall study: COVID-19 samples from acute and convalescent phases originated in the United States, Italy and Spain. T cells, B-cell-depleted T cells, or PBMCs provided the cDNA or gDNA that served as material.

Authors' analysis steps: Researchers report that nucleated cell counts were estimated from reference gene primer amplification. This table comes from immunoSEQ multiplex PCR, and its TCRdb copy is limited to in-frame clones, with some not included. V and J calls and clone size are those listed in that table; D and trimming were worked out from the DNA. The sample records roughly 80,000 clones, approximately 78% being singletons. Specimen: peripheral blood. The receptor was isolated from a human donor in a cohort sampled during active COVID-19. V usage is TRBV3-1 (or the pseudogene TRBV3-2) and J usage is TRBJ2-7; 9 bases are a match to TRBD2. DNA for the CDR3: TGTGCCAGCAGCCAAGGGTATCGGCTAGCGGGGCCCGCCTACGAGCAGTACTTC. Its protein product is CASSQGYRLAGPAYEQYF.